What follows are 2 T cell receptor beta chains derived from one specimen sequenced in a study of T cell clonality in common variable immunodeficiency. The table came from immunoSEQ multiplex PCR; TCRdb's copy has only in-frame clones and leaves some out. The record shows 40,000 to 55,000 clones for this sample, with no singletons present. The specimen was peripheral blood mononuclear cells. The receptors derive from a person aged 18-70 years in good health.

In its sample, this clone was seen many times. The read ends 3 residues before the CDR3 terminus; that terminus is restored from the germline J gene. The chain is built from TRBV19 and TRBJ2-7, with D tentatively TRBD1 (6 bases). Looked up from germline, CDR1 is LNHDA and CDR2 is SQIVND (reference sequence). Deletions cut 6 bases from V and 6 bases from J, with 12 bases between. This CDR3 contains 12 residues. CDR3 bases read: TGTGCCAGTAGCCTTAAAGGGGGCGAG. It is translated as CASSLKGGE. The full CDR3 reads CASSLKGGEQYF.

In this sample, this clone turned up many times. The sequence runs out 3 residues before the end of the CDR3; the remainder is reconstructed from the germline J gene. The genes are TRBV5-1 and TRBJ2-1; 16 bases align to TRBD2. This CDR3 has 15 amino acids. The germline CDR1 and CDR2 sequences are SGHRS and YFSETQ. The V segment lost 5 bases and the J segment 9 bases; nucleotides outside the gene matches: 5. CDR3 sequence reads: CASRGTSGGAGEQFF. The CDR3 bases that were read are TGCGCCAGCAGGGGGACTAGCGGGGGGGCCGGTGAG.